The present entry profiles one T cell receptor beta chain with its context. Its antigen is still unknown. The table came from immunoSEQ multiplex PCR; TCRdb's copy has only in-frame clones and leaves some out. The table lists roughly 150,000 clones, around 88% of them singletons. Germline trimming cut 0 bases from V and 4 bases from J; bases unmatched to any gene: 20. The CDR3 has 21 residues. The germline V gene has CDR1 SGHVS and CDR2 FQNEAQ. The sample is drawn from a study of T cell responses to AZD1222 COVID-19 vaccine. Study-wide results and caveats: Seropositive at baseline were only a handful of AZD1222 recipients.

The material sequenced was peripheral blood, taken 28 days after the second AZD1222 dose. V and J are TRBV7-8 and TRBJ1-2, with 10 bases fitting TRBD1. This sequence originates from an adult who received the AZD1222 COVID-19 vaccine. The CDR3 DNA sequence: TGTGCCAGCAGCTTAGCGCGGGGAAGGTCCGACCGGGACAGGGGTCCCTATGGCTACACCTTC. Translation gives CASSLARGRSDRDRGPYGYTF.